A selection of T cell receptor beta chains follows, all from one sample in a study of blood T cell repertoires in COVID-19. The repertoire was sequenced with immunoSEQ multiplex PCR; TCRdb's copy has only in-frame clones and lacks some. Counted here are 57,000 or so clones, roughly three quarters occurring once; the ten biggest clones make up about a fifth. Source material: peripheral blood. The receptors originated from a woman of 80 years or more with active or convalescent COVID-19. Both conserved end residues are trimmed from each CDR3.

TRBJ1-6,TRBV7-3,13,ASSGGTAQGSPLH
TRBJ2-5,TRBV24-1,13,ATSDPGLPQETQY
TRBJ2-1,TRBV5-1,15,ASSRRSSGGGHNEQF
TRBJ1-1,TRBV20-1,9,SAWLNTEAF
TRBJ2-1,TRBV19,17,ASSKGDRALAGSYNEQF
TRBJ2-1,TRBV18,15,ASSPGTSGGVYNEQF
TRBJ2-5,TRBV6-2/TRBV6-3,12,ASSSTGGMETQY
TRBJ1-1,TRBV19,12,ASSMAGGYTEAF
TRBJ2-1,TRBV5-8,10,ASSSGVNEQF
TRBJ2-7,TRBV11-2,12,ASSWSGGAWEQY
TRBJ1-4,TRBV18,13,ASSLNRGGDEKLF
TRBJ2-1,TRBV10-1,15,ASSDGTSGGFYNEQF
TRBJ1-2,TRBV6-5,12,ATGTEDYYGYDT
TRBJ1-2,TRBV9,11,ASSVDTNYGYT
TRBJ2-3,TRBV11-2,12,ASSLGSGGDTQY
TRBJ1-2,TRBV6-1,11,ASSPGPLYGYT
TRBJ1-2,TRBV6-2/TRBV6-3,16,ASSSPRGFRIANYGYT
TRBJ2-5,TRBV7-3,11,ASSLTGYETQY
TRBJ1-5,TRBV7-6,13,ASSLESRVNQPQH
TRBJ2-5,TRBV11-3,11,ASSPGGQETQY
TRBJ2-7,TRBV9,12,ASSVGPGGYEQY
TRBJ1-1,TRBV19,13,ASTRTPAVNTEAF
TRBJ1-1,TRBV6-5,9,ASTRGTEAF
TRBJ1-1,TRBV10-3,12,ATYSTGLATEAF
TRBJ2-5,TRBV5-1,14,ASSLGGQGIEKTQY
TRBJ1-5,TRBV2,9,ASSAYRAQH
TRBJ2-3,TRBV5-6,14,ASSLGPGQDRDTQY
TRBJ1-2,TRBV2,13,ASSEEGLSNYGYT
TRBJ2-3,TRBV27,13,ASSPRSGVQDTQY
TRBJ1-5,TRBV5-1,14,ASSPLGRGDNQPQH
TRBJ2-2,TRBV4-2,15,ASSPRERGLNTGELF
TRBJ2-7,TRBV18,12,ASSPGTSRHEQY
TRBJ1-4,TRBV5-1,14,ASSLAATGPGEKLF
TRBJ1-5,TRBV19,11,ASDQGSNQPQH
TRBJ2-3,TRBV5-1,11,ASRLAAQDTQY
TRBJ1-5,TRBV28,12,ASRTGGENQPQH
TRBJ2-5,TRBV5-4,12,ASSFGGTQETQY
TRBJ2-7,TRBV6-2/TRBV6-3,14,ASSYKKIGQSYEQY
TRBJ1-2,TRBV6-1,13,ASSEGTRNIYGYT
TRBJ2-7,TRBV5-1,12,ASSSLGGEGEQY
TRBJ1-2,TRBV6-5,13,ASRERGRRGYGYT
TRBJ1-3,TRBV4-1,10,ASSQRPDTIY
TRBJ1-5,TRBV5-1,12,ASSSGQSNQPQH
TRBJ1-2,TRBV12-3/TRBV12-4,11,ASRATGAGGYT
TRBJ2-3,TRBV3-1/TRBV3-2,11,ASSPGTGGTQY
TRBJ1-1,TRBV3-1/TRBV3-2,11,ASSDRGVTEAF
TRBJ2-3,TRBV2,10,ASSGLGDTQY
TRBJ1-1,TRBV10-1,11,ASSGNRGTEAF
TRBJ1-1,TRBV5-1,12,ASARQGMNTEAF
TRBJ1-5,TRBV2,9,ASSGDQPQH
TRBJ2-2,TRBV10-3,14,AISPNPNRVNGELF
TRBJ2-3,TRBV11-2,15,ASSFRLAGGGADTQY
TRBJ2-1,TRBV7-3,13,ASSPAAGGRGEQF
TRBJ1-4,TRBV2,13,ASSAGTAANEKLF
TRBJ2-5,TRBV5-1,13,ASSLGAGGRETQY